This TCR beta chain was documented in a study of control samples from healthy donors and cancer patients. Repertoires were generated with immunoSEQ multiplex PCR, while TCRdb's copy carries only in-frame clones and drops some. The sample has some 100,000 clones, less than 90% seen once. This CDR3 has 16 amino acids. Germline CDR1 is LGHNA and CDR2 is YNFKEQ. Trimming left V 4 bases short and J 2 bases short, with 15 bases between. This receptor was obtained from a woman in her forties or fifties in good health. V and J are TRBV4-2 and TRBJ1-3, with TRBD1 as a possible D gene (5 bases). What was sequenced was blood. CDR3 bases: TGTGCCAGCAGCCTATCGTACCAGGGAACTGGAAACACCATATATTTT. Translated, it gives CASSLSYQGTGNTIYF.